Here is one T cell receptor beta chain with its context. The target antigen is unknown. The data derive from a study of T cells expressing NK-cell markers. As for the study in general: Among eight sequenced donors, seven carried HCMV seropositivity while one was seronegative. Study results and limitations: For several donors, these clonotypes were likewise the leading ones in the CD3+CD56-NKG2C+ fraction. NKG2C+ dominant clonotypes from a handful of donors made up about 1.0-7.5% of CD8+ T cells.

The CDR3 length is 15 residues. Germline CDR1 is SGHKS and CDR2 is YYEKEE (reference sequence). cDNA encoding TCR beta was synthesized via 5'RACE template switching incorporating UMIs. One entry per CDR3 protein, without DNA, is what TCRdb gives after re-calling the 5' RACE reads. This table lists 130,000 to 150,000 distinct CDR3 sequences. V is TRBV5-5 and J is TRBJ1-2. The sequenced material came from blood T cells: a sorted CD56 or NKG2C T cell subset, CD4+ or CD8+ T cells, or bulk PBMC T cells (not recorded which). This receptor was identified in a man aged 18 to 30 in good health. This CDR3 is CASSWGSTGSYGYTF.